This T cell receptor beta chain was recovered during a study of a mutant IDH1 vaccine in newly diagnosed glioma. On this clone: The target antigen is unknown.

There are 14 residues in the CDR3. Between the trimmed V and J ends, which lost 5 bases and 4 bases, there was a span of 14 bases. The germline V gene encodes CDR1 SGHTA and CDR2 FQGNSA. Time point: week 11, during vaccination. The content of each vaccine dose was 300 ug of mutant IDH1 20-mer peptide, and topical imiquimod accompanied it. Assay: immunoSEQ multiplex PCR; the TCRdb copy retains only in-frame clones and omits some. The repertoire holds 50,000 to 75,000 clones, with 80% as singletons. The sequence was obtained from a man between 50 and 59 years old with glioma. The chain has TRBV7-2 and TRBJ1-1, with TRBD1 as a possible D gene (5 bases). The source material was PBMCs, sampled from a glioma patient whose treatment included an IDH1 peptide vaccine. The CDR3: CASSQRGAGTEAFF. DNA of the CDR3: TGTGCCAGCAGCCAACGGGGCGCCGGCACTGAAGCTTTCTTT.